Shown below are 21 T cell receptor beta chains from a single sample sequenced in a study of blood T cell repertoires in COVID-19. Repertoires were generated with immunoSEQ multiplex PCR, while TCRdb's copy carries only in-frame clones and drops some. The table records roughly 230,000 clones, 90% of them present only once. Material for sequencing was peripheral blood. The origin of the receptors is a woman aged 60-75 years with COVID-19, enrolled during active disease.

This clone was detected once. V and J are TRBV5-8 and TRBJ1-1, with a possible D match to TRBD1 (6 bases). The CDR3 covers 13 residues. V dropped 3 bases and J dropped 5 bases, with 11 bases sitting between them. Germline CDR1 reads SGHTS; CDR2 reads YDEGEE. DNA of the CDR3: TGTGCCAGCAGCTGGGGGGGCTTGACTGAAGCTTTCTTT. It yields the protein CASSWGGLTEAFF.

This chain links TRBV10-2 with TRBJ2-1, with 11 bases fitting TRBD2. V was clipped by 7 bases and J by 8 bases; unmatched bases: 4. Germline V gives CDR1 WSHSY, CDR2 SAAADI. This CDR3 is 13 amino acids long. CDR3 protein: CASTLAGGHEQFF. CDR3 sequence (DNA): TGCGCCAGCACGTTAGCGGGGGGGCATGAGCAGTTCTTC.

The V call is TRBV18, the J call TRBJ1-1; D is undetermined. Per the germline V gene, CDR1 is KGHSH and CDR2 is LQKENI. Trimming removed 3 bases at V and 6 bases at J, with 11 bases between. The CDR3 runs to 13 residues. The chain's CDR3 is CASSPQKSSEAFF. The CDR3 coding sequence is TGTGCCAGCTCACCGCAGAAAAGTTCTGAAGCTTTCTTT.

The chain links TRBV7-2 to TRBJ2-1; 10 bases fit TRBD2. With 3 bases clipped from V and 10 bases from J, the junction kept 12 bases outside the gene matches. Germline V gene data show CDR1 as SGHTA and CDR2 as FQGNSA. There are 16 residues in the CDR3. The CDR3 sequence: CASSFGESGGAGEQFF. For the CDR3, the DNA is TGTGCCAGCAGCTTTGGGGAAAGCGGGGGGGCCGGAGAGCAGTTCTTC.

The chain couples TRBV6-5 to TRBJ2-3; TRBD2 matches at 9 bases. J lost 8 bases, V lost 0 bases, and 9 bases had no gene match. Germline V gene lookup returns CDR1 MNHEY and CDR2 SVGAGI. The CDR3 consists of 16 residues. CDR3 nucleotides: TGTGCCAGCAGTTACTCTAGCGGGGGAGTTGTCGGTACGCAGTATTTT. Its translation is CASSYSSGGVVGTQYF.

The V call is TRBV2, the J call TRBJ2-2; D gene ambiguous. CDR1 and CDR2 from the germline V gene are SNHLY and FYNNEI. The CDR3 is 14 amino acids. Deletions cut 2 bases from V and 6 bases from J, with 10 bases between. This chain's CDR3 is CASSEPRVAGELFF. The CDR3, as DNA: TGTGCCAGCAGTGAACCCCGGGTGGCCGGGGAGCTGTTTTTT.

Here the CDR3 DNA reads TGTGCCATCAGGTCTGGGGGCTTGAACGAAAAACTGTTTTTT. Translating it yields CAIRSGGLNEKLFF. The chain has TRBV10-3 and TRBJ1-4; maybe TRBD1 (6 bases). Germline CDR1 reads ENHRY; CDR2 reads SYGVKD. The CDR3 loop spans 14 amino acids. V was shortened by 6 bases and J by 8 bases, with 16 bases between the two germline ends.

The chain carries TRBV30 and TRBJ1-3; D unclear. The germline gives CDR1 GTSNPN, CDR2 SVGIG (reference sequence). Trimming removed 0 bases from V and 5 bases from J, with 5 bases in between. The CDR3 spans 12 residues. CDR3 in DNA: TGTGCCTGGAGTGTCACTAGAAACACCATATATTTT. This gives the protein CAWSVTRNTIYF.

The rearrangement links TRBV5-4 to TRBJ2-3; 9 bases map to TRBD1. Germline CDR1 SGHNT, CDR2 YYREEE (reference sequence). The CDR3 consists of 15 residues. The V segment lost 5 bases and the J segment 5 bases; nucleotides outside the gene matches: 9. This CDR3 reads CASSRAGTGKDTQYF. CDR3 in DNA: TGTGCCAGCAGTCGGGCCGGGACAGGGAAAGATACGCAGTATTTT.

DNA for the CDR3: TGTGCCAGCAGTTACGACATTTCTAACTATGGCTACACCTTC. Encoded protein: CASSYDISNYGYTF. The chain carries TRBV6-6 and TRBJ1-2; no clear D gene. The CDR3 spans 14 residues. Germline values: CDR1 MNHNY, CDR2 SVGAGI (reference sequence). The V and J ends lost 2 bases and 0 bases respectively, with 7 bases between them.

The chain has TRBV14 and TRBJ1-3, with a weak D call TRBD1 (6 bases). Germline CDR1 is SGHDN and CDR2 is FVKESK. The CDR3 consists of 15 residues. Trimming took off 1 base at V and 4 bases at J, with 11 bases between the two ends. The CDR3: CASSQVQGYGNTIYF. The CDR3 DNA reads TGTGCCAGCAGCCAAGTACAGGGATACGGAAACACCATATATTTT.

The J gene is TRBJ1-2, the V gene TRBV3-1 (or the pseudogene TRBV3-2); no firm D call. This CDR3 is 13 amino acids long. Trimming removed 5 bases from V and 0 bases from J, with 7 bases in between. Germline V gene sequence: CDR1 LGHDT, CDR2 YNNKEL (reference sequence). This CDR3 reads CASSSGTNYGYTF. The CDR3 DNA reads TGTGCCAGCAGCTCAGGTACTAACTATGGCTACACCTTC.

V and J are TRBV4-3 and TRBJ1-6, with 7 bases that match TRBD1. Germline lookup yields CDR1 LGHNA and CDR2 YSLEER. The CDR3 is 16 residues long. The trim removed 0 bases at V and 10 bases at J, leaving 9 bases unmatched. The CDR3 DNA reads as TGCGCCAGCAGCCAAGATTTCAGACAGGGTGGCTCACCCCTCCACTTT. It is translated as CASSQDFRQGGSPLHF.

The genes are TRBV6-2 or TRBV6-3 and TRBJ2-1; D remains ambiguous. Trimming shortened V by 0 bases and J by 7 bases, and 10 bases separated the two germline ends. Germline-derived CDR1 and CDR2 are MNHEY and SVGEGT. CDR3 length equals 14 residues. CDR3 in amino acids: CASSYSAAKNEQFF. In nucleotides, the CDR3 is TGTGCCAGCAGTTACTCGGCGGCGAAGAATGAGCAGTTCTTC.

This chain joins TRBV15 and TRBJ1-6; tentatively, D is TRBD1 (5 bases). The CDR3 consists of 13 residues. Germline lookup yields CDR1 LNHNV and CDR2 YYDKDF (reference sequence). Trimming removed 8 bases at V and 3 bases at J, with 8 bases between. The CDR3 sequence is CATQTDYNSPLHF. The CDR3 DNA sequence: TGTGCCACCCAGACAGACTATAATTCACCCCTCCACTTT.

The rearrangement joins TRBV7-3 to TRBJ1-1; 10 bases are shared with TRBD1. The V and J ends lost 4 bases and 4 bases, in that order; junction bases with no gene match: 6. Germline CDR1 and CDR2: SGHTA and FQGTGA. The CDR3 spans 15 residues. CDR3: CASSSGTGVTTEAFF. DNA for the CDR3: TGTGCCAGCAGCTCTGGGACAGGGGTGACCACTGAAGCTTTCTTT.

Here the CDR3 reads CASRPRDRASSGYTF. In DNA, the CDR3 is TGTGCCAGCAGGCCTCGGGACAGGGCCTCTAGCGGCTACACCTTC. This chain joins TRBV7-8 and TRBJ1-2; 9 positions match TRBD1. V lost 6 bases, J lost 8 bases, and 13 bases stayed unmatched. This CDR3 has 15 residues. In germline, CDR1 is SGHVS, CDR2 FQNEAQ.

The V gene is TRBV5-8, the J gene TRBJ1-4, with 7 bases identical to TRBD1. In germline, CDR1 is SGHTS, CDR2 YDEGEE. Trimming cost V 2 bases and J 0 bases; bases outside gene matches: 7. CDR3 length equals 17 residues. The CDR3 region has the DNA TGTGCCAGCAGCTTTAGGGGGCTGCACGCAACTAATGAAAAACTGTTTTTT. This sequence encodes CASSFRGLHATNEKLFF.

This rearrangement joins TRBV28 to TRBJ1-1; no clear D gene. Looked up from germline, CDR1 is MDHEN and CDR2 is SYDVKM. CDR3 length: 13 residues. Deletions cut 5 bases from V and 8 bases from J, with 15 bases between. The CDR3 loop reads CASSPPSRGEAFF. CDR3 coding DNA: TGTGCCAGCAGTCCCCCCAGCCGAGGAGAAGCTTTCTTT.

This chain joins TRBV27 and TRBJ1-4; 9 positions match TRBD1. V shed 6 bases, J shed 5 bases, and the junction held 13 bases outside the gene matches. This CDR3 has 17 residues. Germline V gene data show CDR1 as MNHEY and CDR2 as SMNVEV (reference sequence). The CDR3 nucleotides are TGTGCCAGCAGCGGCTTGCGGGGACAGGGTAGAAATGAAAAACTGTTTTTT. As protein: CASSGLRGQGRNEKLFF.

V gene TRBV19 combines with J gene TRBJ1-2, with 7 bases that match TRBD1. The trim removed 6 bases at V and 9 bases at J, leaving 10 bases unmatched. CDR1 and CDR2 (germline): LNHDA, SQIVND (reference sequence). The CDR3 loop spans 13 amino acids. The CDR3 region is CASSHGQVESYTF. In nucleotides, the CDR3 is TGTGCCAGTAGCCATGGACAGGTTGAGAGCTACACCTTC.